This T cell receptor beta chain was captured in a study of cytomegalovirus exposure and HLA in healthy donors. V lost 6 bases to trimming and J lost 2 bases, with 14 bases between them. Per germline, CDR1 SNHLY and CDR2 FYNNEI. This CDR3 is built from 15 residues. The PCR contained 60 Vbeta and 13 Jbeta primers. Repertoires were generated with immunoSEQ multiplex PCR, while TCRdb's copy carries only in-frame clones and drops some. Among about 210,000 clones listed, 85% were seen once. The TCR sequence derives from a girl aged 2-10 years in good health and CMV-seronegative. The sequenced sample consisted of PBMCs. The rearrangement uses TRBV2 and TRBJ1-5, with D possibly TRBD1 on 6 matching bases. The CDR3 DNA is TGTGCCAGCAGGGGGCGGGGGCAAGGCAATCAGCCCCAGCATTTT. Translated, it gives CASRGRGQGNQPQHF.